This TCR beta chain was sequenced for a study of spatial heterogeneity in lung cancer. Whole-study context: Detected beta-chain sequences consistently exceeded alpha-chain sequences. Study results and caveats: Ubiquitous expanded tumor TCRs appeared in blood more at resection than follow-up.

From the 5' RACE reads, TCRdb called clonotypes with MiXCR, one entry per CDR3 protein. Of roughly 54,000 distinct CDR3 sequences listed, 7.6% are singletons. Regarding time point: sample taken at primary tumor resection. Whole RNA obtained from tumor, nontumor lung or frozen PBMC underwent sequencing without sorting. Samples came from 72 TRACERx patients with untreated early-stage lung cancer. At least ten counts were recorded for this clonotype. What it binds is unknown. Between the trimmed V and J ends, which lost 9 bases and 4 bases, there was a span of 15 bases. This CDR3 has 14 residues. Material: PBMCs, obtained at surgery. The origin of this receptor is a female donor with early-stage non-small cell lung cancer. The chain employs TRBV23-1 and TRBJ2-2; possibly TRBD1 for D (6 bases). TRBV23-1 is treated as an ORF (open reading frame) with a function not yet certain. CDR3 sequence (DNA): TGCGCCAGTCACATCAGGGGTAGCACCGGGGAGCTGTTTTTT. Protein product: CASHIRGSTGELFF.